Below are 28 T cell receptor beta chains sequenced from a single sample in a study of blood T cell repertoires in COVID-19. TCRdb keeps only in-frame clones here, not all; method: immunoSEQ multiplex PCR. This table holds some 71,000 clones, 86% found once. What was sequenced was peripheral blood. These TCRs come from a man aged 25 to 40 with acute or convalescent COVID-19.

The gene calls are TRBV5-4 and TRBJ1-2; 10 nucleotides line up with TRBD1. Germline V gives CDR1 SGHNT, CDR2 YYREEE (reference sequence). The CDR3 covers 13 residues. Trimming took 4 bases from V and 8 from J; bases not matched to a gene: 5. CDR3 residues: CASSGTGARGYTF. CDR3 nucleotide sequence: TGTGCCAGCAGCGGGACAGGGGCACGGGGCTACACCTTC.

The V call is TRBV4-2, the J call TRBJ1-1; D gene unclear. V dropped 0 bases and J dropped 0 bases, with 8 bases sitting between them. Germline values: CDR1 LGHNA, CDR2 YNFKEQ. This CDR3 has 15 amino acids. In nucleotides, the CDR3 is TGTGCCAGCAGCCAAGAGGAGGAGCTGAACACTGAAGCTTTCTTT. Its protein is CASSQEEELNTEAFF.

This chain connects TRBV7-9 to TRBJ1-2, with 8 nucleotides matching TRBD1. Germline V gene data show CDR1 as SEHNR and CDR2 as FQNEAQ (reference sequence). The J segment lost 8 bases and the V segment lost 6 bases, leaving 5 bases of the junction unmatched. This CDR3 comprises 12 residues. The CDR3 is CASSRGQGGYTF. CDR3 nucleotide sequence: TGTGCCAGCAGTCGAGGACAGGGAGGCTACACCTTC.

The CDR3 DNA is TGTGCCAGCAGTTTAGATGGGGCTACTTCGGTAAACACCATATATTTT. It translates to CASSLDGATSVNTIYF. V gene TRBV28 combines with J gene TRBJ1-3; TRBD1 might be the D (5 bases). Deletions cut 2 bases from V and 6 bases from J, with 17 bases between. CDR1 MDHEN and CDR2 SYDVKM come from the germline V gene. The CDR3 is made up of 16 amino acids. The full variable domain, completed using reference TRBV28 and TRBJ1-3, is DVKVTQSSRYLVKRTGEKVFLECVQDMDHENMFWYRQDPGLGLRLIYFSYDVKMKEKGDIPEGYSVSREKKERFSLILESASTNQTSMYLCASSLDGATSVNTIYFGEGSWLTVV.

J is TRBJ1-2 and V is TRBV6-1; 10 bases fit TRBD1. CDR1 MNHNS and CDR2 SASEGT come from the germline V gene. Losses at the gene ends were 6 bases for V and 5 bases for J; bases not matched to a gene: 9. The CDR3 loop spans 15 amino acids. The CDR3 here is CASRTLDRGPYGYTF. As DNA, the CDR3 is TGTGCCAGCAGAACCCTCGACAGGGGGCCGTATGGCTACACCTTC.

The rearrangement links TRBV14 to TRBJ1-4; tentatively, D is TRBD1 (5 bases). Trimming took 1 base from V and 3 from J, leaving 12 bases between them. This CDR3 spans 16 amino acids. The germline V gene encodes CDR1 SGHDN and CDR2 FVKESK. CDR3: CASSQGSRVSNEKLFF. The CDR3 DNA reads TGTGCCAGCAGCCAAGGGAGCAGGGTGTCTAATGAAAAACTGTTTTTT.

This chain joins TRBV9 and TRBJ2-7, with 7 bases that match TRBD2. V trimming: 4 bases; J trimming: 2 bases; junction bases outside the gene matches: 9. Germline CDR1 is SGDLS and CDR2 is YYNGEE. The CDR3 contains 15 residues. CDR3 nucleotide sequence: TGTGCCAGCAGCCCCACCGGGACTAACGCCTACGAGCAGTACTTC. It is translated as CASSPTGTNAYEQYF. Full variable domain (outside the CDR3, taken from reference TRBV9 and TRBJ2-7): DSGVTQTPKHLITATGQRVTLRCSPRSGDLSVYWYQQSLDQGLQFLIQYYNGEERAKGNILERFSAQQFPDLHSELNLSSLELGDSALYFCASSPTGTNAYEQYFGPGTRLTVT.

This chain connects TRBV4-2 to TRBJ1-1, with D possibly being TRBD1 (5 bases). V was clipped by 2 bases and J by 1 base, with 8 bases between them. Germline V CDR1 and CDR2: LGHNA, YNFKEQ. The CDR3 covers 14 residues. CDR3: CASSQNTGNTEAFF. CDR3 nucleotide sequence: TGTGCCAGCAGCCAAAATACAGGGAACACTGAAGCTTTCTTT.

This chain links TRBV2 with TRBJ1-4; tentative D call: TRBD1 (5 bases). Germline-derived CDR1 and CDR2 are SNHLY and FYNNEI. The CDR3 extends over 16 amino acids. With 4 bases removed from V and 3 bases from J, the gap between germline ends came to 15 bases. Here the CDR3 DNA reads TGTGCCAGCAGTGGCCTCAGGGCACCCTCTAATGAAAAACTGTTTTTT. This gives the protein CASSGLRAPSNEKLFF.

The count of this clone is one. The V and J genes are TRBV5-5 and TRBJ1-2; D uncertain. The germline V gene encodes CDR1 SGHKS and CDR2 YYEKEE (reference sequence). This CDR3 is 13 amino acids long. V shed 9 bases and J shed 3 bases, with 15 bases lying between them. DNA of the CDR3: TGTGCCACCCGGAGGCTGACGGACTATGGCTACACCTTC. This encodes CATRRLTDYGYTF.

V and J are TRBV6-5 and TRBJ2-6; D is ambiguous. Deletions cut 7 bases from V and 1 base from J, with 11 bases between. In germline, CDR1 is MNHEY, CDR2 SVGAGI. The CDR3 consists of 15 residues. This CDR3 reads CASTKAFSGANVLTF. CDR3 DNA sequence: TGTGCCAGCACAAAAGCGTTTTCTGGGGCCAACGTCCTGACTTTC.

For the CDR3, the DNA is TGTGCCAGCAGTTCCAGGGGTGCTGCAACTAATGAAAAACTGTTTTTT. Translated, it gives CASSSRGAATNEKLFF. This chain links TRBV6-2 or TRBV6-3 with TRBJ1-4, with TRBD1 as a possible D gene (6 bases). The V gene's germline CDR1 is MNHEY and CDR2 SVGEGT. Trimming cost V 4 bases and J 0 bases, with 12 bases left between them. This CDR3 is built from 16 residues.

In this sample, this clone turned up a few times. The chain is built from TRBV2 and TRBJ1-1; D gene uncertain. The CDR3 is 15 residues long. The ends were cut back, 4 bases at V and 7 bases at J, with 19 bases in the middle. Germline CDR1 reads SNHLY; CDR2 reads FYNNEI. CDR3: CASSVYKGRTGEAFF. CDR3 nucleotides: TGTGCCAGCAGTGTTTATAAAGGGAGGACGGGTGAAGCTTTCTTT.

The V gene is TRBV7-9, the J gene TRBJ1-4; 10 positions match TRBD1. Germline values: CDR1 SEHNR, CDR2 FQNEAQ (reference sequence). This CDR3 has 18 amino acids. V dropped 6 bases and J dropped 7; count of bases not matched to a gene: 17. The CDR3 loop is CASSFGDRGKVMGEKLFF. The CDR3 DNA is TGTGCCAGCAGTTTCGGGGACAGGGGAAAGGTGATGGGTGAAAAACTGTTTTTT.

CDR3 loop: CASSLGGHTEAFF. The CDR3 bases are TGTGCCAGCAGTTTAGGGGGGCACACTGAAGCTTTCTTT. The chain couples TRBV12-3 or TRBV12-4 to TRBJ1-1; D is perhaps TRBD1 (6 bases). CDR3 length equals 13 residues. Trimming pared 1 base from V and 3 bases from J, leaving 6 bases between.

The chain combines TRBV6-2 or TRBV6-3 with TRBJ1-4; D is possibly TRBD1 (6 bases). Germline V gene data show CDR1 as MNHEY and CDR2 as SVGEGT. CDR3 length equals 16 residues. The germline V and J ends were trimmed by 2 bases and 0 bases, with 10 bases remaining between them. The CDR3 spells CASSYRGAATNEKLFF. The CDR3 region has the DNA TGTGCCAGCAGTTACCGGGGGGCGGCAACTAATGAAAAACTGTTTTTT.

This sequence joins TRBV7-9 and TRBJ2-1; weak D call: TRBD1 (5 bases). The CDR3 length is 17 residues. Germline V gives CDR1 SEHNR, CDR2 FQNEAQ (reference sequence). The V and J ends lost 1 base and 0 bases respectively, with 13 bases between them. The CDR3 is CASSLGTHTSSYNEQFF. The CDR3 nucleotides read TGTGCCAGCAGCTTAGGGACACACACAAGCTCCTACAATGAGCAGTTCTTC.

This rearrangement joins TRBV7-2 to TRBJ1-2, with 7 bases fitting TRBD1. The CDR3 is made up of 15 amino acids. V lost 3 bases and J lost 4; bases outside the gene matches: 8. Germline lookup yields CDR1 SGHTA and CDR2 FQGNSA. The CDR3 sequence is CASSFLGQLFYGYTF. The CDR3 coding sequence is TGTGCCAGCAGCTTCCTGGGACAGCTCTTCTATGGCTACACCTTC.

This clone was counted a single time. The rearrangement uses TRBV5-5 and TRBJ2-3; 9 nucleotides agree with TRBD1. Germline CDR1 reads SGHKS; CDR2 reads YYEKEE (reference sequence). The CDR3 spans 16 residues. The junction had 8 bases not matched to a gene; V was cut back by 4 bases and J by 2 bases. CDR3 sequence (DNA): TGTGCCAGCAGCCCCGAAGGGACAGGGCTCACAGATACGCAGTATTTT. Its protein is CASSPEGTGLTDTQYF.

V usage is TRBV2 and J usage is TRBJ1-5; weak D call: TRBD1 (6 bases). The germline CDR1 and CDR2 sequences are SNHLY and FYNNEI. Trimming took 6 bases from V and 4 from J, leaving 10 bases between them. This CDR3 is built from 13 residues. The CDR3 region has the DNA TGTGCCAGCAGGACGGACAGAAATCAGCCCCAGCATTTT. Translating gives CASRTDRNQPQHF.

The chain employs TRBV10-3 and TRBJ2-3, with a possible D match to TRBD2 (6 bases). Between the trimmed V and J ends, which lost 4 bases and 5 bases, there was a span of 16 bases. Germline V CDR1 and CDR2: ENHRY, SYGVKD. The CDR3 spans 15 residues. This chain's CDR3 is CAISVTGSSGDTQYF. CDR3 sequence (DNA): TGTGCCATCAGTGTGACCGGGAGTTCTGGAGATACGCAGTATTTT.

This chain uses TRBV6-5 with TRBJ2-5; the match to TRBD1 covers 8 bases. V trimming: 5 bases; J trimming: 6 bases; junction bases outside the gene matches: 5. CDR3 length: 13 amino acids. Germline loops: CDR1 MNHEY, CDR2 SVGAGI. CDR3 coding DNA: TGTGCCAGCAGTCGAGGACAGGGAAAGACCCAGTACTTC. Translated: CASSRGQGKTQYF.

This clone was picked up a small number of times. This chain links TRBV27 with TRBJ1-1; 9 bases align to TRBD1. This CDR3 spans 14 amino acids. Germline V gene data show CDR1 as MNHEY and CDR2 as SMNVEV (reference sequence). The V segment lost 8 bases and the J segment 0 bases; nucleotides outside the gene matches: 4. CDR3 loop: CASFRDRVNTEAFF. The CDR3 nucleotides read TGTGCCAGCTTCAGGGACAGGGTGAACACTGAAGCTTTCTTT.

J is TRBJ2-2 and V is TRBV24-1; TRBD1 aligns across 9 bases. The J segment lost 3 bases and the V segment lost 5 bases, leaving 9 bases of the junction unmatched. Germline-derived CDR1 and CDR2 are KGHDR and SFDVKD. The CDR3 runs to 17 residues. The CDR3 loop is CATSALSGTGHTGELFF. In nucleotides, the CDR3 is TGTGCCACCAGTGCCCTTTCCGGGACAGGGCACACCGGGGAGCTGTTTTTT.

This chain links TRBV20-1 with TRBJ1-1, with D possibly being TRBD1 (5 bases). Germline values: CDR1 DFQATT, CDR2 SNEGSKA (reference sequence). V dropped 3 bases and J dropped 0 bases, with 8 bases sitting between them. The CDR3 contains 13 residues. This CDR3 reads CSASDRLNTEAFF. Here the CDR3 DNA reads TGCAGTGCTAGTGACAGATTGAACACTGAAGCTTTCTTT.

This chain uses TRBV20-1 with TRBJ1-2; D is ambiguous. Germline-derived CDR1 and CDR2 are DFQATT and SNEGSKA (reference sequence). V lost 3 bases and J lost 7, with 18 bases in between. The CDR3 length is 14 residues. DNA for the CDR3: TGCAGTGCTAGTGACCCCTTCGAGCATCGTGGCTACACCTTC. The encoded protein is CSASDPFEHRGYTF.

The chain carries TRBV4-2 and TRBJ2-7; D may be TRBD2 (5 bases). Germline assignment: CDR1 LGHNA and CDR2 YNFKEQ. V was pared by 0 bases and J by 3 bases, with 9 bases between. This CDR3 has 14 amino acids. DNA of the CDR3: TGTGCCAGCAGCCAAGATTTAGGAGGCTACGAGCAGTACTTC. Translation: CASSQDLGGYEQYF.

For the CDR3, the DNA is TGTGCCAGCAGTTTGGGGACAGCCGGCTCCTATAATTCACCCCTCCACTTT. Protein: CASSLGTAGSYNSPLHF. The chain carries TRBV28 and TRBJ1-6; TRBD1 agrees at 7 bases. Germline values: CDR1 MDHEN, CDR2 SYDVKM. This CDR3 contains 17 residues. Trimming cost V 3 bases and J 0 bases; bases outside gene matches: 5.